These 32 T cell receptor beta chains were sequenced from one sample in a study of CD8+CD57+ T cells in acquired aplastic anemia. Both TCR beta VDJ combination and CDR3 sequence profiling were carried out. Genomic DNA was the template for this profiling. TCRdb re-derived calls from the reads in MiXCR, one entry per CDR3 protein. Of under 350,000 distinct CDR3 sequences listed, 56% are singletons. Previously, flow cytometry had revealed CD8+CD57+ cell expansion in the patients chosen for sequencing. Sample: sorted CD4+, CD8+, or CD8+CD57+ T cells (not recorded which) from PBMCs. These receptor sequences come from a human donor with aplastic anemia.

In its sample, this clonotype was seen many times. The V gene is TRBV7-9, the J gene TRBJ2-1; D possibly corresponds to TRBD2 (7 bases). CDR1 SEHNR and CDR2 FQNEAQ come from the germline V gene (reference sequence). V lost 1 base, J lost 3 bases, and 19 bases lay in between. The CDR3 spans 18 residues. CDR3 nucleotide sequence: TGTGCCAGCAGCTTAGTCCAGGGGCAGCGGGGATACTACAATGAGCAGTTCTTC. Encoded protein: CASSLVQGQRGYYNEQFF. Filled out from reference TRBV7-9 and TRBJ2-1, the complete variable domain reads DTGVSQNPRHKITKRGQNVTFRCDPISEHNRLYWYRQTLGQGPEFLTYFQNEAQLEKSRLLSDRFSAERPKGSFSTLEIQRTEQGDSAMYLCASSLVQGQRGYYNEQFFGPGTRLTVL.

The CDR3 protein is CASSKRDIHNSPLHF. CDR3 coding DNA: TGTGCCAGCAGCAAAAGGGACATCCATAATTCACCCCTCCACTTT. The V call is TRBV7-9, the J call TRBJ1-6; maybe TRBD1 (6 bases). V was cut by 5 bases and J by 5 bases, with 13 bases left in between. The CDR3 consists of 15 residues. In germline, CDR1 is SEHNR, CDR2 FQNEAQ (reference sequence).

CDR3 sequence reads: CASSSPGTARGYTF. In DNA form, the CDR3 reads TGTGCCAGCAGCTCACCCGGGACAGCGCGGGGCTACACCTTC. The chain has TRBV7-2 and TRBJ1-2; 7 bases agree with TRBD1. The germline V gene has CDR1 SGHTA and CDR2 FQGNSA. This CDR3 contains 14 residues. V was pared by 4 bases and J by 8 bases, with 10 bases of the junction left unmatched. Full variable domain (remainder filled in from reference TRBV7-2 and TRBJ1-2): GAGVSQSPSNKVTEKGKDVELRCDPISGHTALYWYRQSLGQGLEFLIYFQGNSAPDKSGLPSDRFSAERTGGSVSTLTIQRTQQEDSAVYLCASSSPGTARGYTFGSGTRLTVV.

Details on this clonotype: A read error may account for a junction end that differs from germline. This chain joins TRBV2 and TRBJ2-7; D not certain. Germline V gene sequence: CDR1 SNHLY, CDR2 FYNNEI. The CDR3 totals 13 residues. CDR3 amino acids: CSSSSPLTYEQYF. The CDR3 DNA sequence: TGTTCCAGCAGTTCCCCGCTTACCTACGAGCAGTACTTC.

The CDR3 loop is CATSRVGRLSNEKLFF. Here the CDR3 DNA reads TGTGCCACCAGCAGAGTTGGTCGGCTTTCTAATGAAAAACTGTTTTTT. This chain connects TRBV15 to TRBJ1-4; no clear D gene. Per the germline V gene, CDR1 is LNHNV and CDR2 is YYDKDF (reference sequence). The CDR3 loop spans 16 amino acids. V lost 1 base and J 3 bases, leaving 12 bases between the germline ends. The whole variable domain, filled in from reference TRBV15 and TRBJ1-4, reads DAMVIQNPRYQVTQFGKPVTLSCSQTLNHNVMYWYQQKSSQAPKLLFHYYDKDFNNEADTPDNFQSRRPNTSFCFLDIRSPGLGDTAMYLCATSRVGRLSNEKLFFGSGTQLSVL.

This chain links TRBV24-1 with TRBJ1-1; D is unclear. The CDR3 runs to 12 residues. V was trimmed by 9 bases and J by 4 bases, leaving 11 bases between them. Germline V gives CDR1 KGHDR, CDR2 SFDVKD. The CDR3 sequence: CATPPPTTEAFF. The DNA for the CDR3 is TGTGCCACCCCCCCCCCAACCACTGAAGCTTTCTTT.

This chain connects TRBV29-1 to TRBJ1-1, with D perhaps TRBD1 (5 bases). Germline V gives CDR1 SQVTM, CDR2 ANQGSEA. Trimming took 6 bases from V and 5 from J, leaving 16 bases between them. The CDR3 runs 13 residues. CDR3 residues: CSVKGAYNTEAFF. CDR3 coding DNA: TGCAGCGTCAAAGGGGCTTATAATACTGAAGCTTTCTTT.

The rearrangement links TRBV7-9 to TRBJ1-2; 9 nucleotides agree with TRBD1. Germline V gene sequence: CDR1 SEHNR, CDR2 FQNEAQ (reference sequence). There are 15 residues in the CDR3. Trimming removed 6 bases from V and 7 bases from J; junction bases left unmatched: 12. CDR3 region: CASSNRGQAFFGYTF. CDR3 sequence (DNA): TGTGCCAGCAGTAACAGGGGGCAGGCCTTTTTTGGCTACACCTTC.

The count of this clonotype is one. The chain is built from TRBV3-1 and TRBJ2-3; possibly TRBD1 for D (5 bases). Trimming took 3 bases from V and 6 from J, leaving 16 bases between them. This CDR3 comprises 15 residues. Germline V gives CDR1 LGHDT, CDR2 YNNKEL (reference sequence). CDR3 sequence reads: CASSHMGLPGDTQYF. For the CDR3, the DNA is TGTGCCAGCAGCCACATGGGCCTTCCAGGGGATACGCAGTATTTT.

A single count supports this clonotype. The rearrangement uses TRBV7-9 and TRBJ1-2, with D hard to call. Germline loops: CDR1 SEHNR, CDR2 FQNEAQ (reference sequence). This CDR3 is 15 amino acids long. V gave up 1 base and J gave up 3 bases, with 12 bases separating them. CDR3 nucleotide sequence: TGTGCCAGCAGCTTAGACCGACAAGTTCACTATGGCTACACCTTC. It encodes CASSLDRQVHYGYTF.

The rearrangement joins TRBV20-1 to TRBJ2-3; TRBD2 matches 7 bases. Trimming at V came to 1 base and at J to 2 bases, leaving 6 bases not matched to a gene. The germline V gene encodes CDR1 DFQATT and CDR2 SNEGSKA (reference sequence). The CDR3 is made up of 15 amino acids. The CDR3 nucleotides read TGCAGTGCTAGAGTAGACGGGGGGTCCACAGATACGCAGTATTTT. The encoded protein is CSARVDGGSTDTQYF.

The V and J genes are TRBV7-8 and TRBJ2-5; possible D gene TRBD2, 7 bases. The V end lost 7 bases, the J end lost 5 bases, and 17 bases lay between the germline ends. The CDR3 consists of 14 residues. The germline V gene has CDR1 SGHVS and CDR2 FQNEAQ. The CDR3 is CASTHQKGGETQYF. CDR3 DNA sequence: TGTGCCAGCACCCATCAGAAGGGGGGGGAGACCCAGTACTTC.

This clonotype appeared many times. The CDR3 sequence is CATSRGRGLAKNIQYF. CDR3 coding DNA: TGTGCCACCAGCAGGGGGAGAGGGCTAGCCAAAAACATTCAGTACTTC. The chain carries TRBV15 and TRBJ2-4; tentative D call: TRBD2 (5 bases). CDR1 LNHNV and CDR2 YYDKDF come from the germline V gene (reference sequence). V gave up 3 bases and J gave up 0 bases, with 12 bases separating them. The length of the CDR3 is 16 residues.

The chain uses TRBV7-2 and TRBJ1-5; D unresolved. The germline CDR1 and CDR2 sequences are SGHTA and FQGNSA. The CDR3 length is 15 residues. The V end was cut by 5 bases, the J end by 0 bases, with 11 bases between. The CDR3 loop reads CASSGSSFSNQPQHF. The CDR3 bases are TGTGCCAGCAGCGGATCCTCCTTTAGCAATCAGCCCCAGCATTTT.

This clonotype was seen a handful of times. CDR3 DNA sequence: TGTGCCAGCAGCTTTGGACAGGGGGCTTCACCCCTCCACTTT. Translating gives CASSFGQGASPLHF. V usage is TRBV7-9 and J usage is TRBJ1-6, with 11 bases lining up with TRBD1. Trimming removed 3 bases from V and 9 bases from J; junction bases left unmatched: 1. The CDR3 spans 14 residues. From germline, CDR1 is SEHNR and CDR2 FQNEAQ (reference sequence). Using reference TRBV7-9 and TRBJ1-6 for the parts outside the CDR3, the full variable domain is DTGVSQNPRHKITKRGQNVTFRCDPISEHNRLYWYRQTLGQGPEFLTYFQNEAQLEKSRLLSDRFSAERPKGSFSTLEIQRTEQGDSAMYLCASSFGQGASPLHFGNGTRLTVT.

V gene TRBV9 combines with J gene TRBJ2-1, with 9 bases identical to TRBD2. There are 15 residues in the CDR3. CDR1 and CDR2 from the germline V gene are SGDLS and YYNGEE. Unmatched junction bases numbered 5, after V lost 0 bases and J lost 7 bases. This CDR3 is CASSVAGGRGNEQFF. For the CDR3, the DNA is TGTGCCAGCAGCGTAGCTGGCGGGAGGGGTAATGAGCAGTTCTTC.

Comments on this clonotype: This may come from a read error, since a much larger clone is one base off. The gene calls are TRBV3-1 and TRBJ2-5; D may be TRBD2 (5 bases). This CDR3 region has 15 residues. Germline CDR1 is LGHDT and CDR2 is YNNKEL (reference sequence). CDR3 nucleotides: TGTGCCAGCAGCCAAGAGCAAGCTGGGAGAGAGGCCCAGTACTTC. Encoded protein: CASSQEQAGREAQYF.

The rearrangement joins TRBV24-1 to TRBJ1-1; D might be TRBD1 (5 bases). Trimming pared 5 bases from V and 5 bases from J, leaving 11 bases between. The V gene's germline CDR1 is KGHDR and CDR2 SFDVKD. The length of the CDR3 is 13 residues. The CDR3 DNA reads TGTGCCACCAGTGGCCCTAGGGGAACTGAAGCTTTCTTT. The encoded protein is CATSGPRGTEAFF.

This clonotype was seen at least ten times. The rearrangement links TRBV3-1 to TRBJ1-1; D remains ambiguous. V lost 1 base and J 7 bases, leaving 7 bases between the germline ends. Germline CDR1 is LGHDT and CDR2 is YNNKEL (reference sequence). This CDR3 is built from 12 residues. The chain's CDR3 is CASSQVADEAFF. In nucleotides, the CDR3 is TGTGCCAGCAGCCAAGTGGCAGATGAAGCTTTCTTT.

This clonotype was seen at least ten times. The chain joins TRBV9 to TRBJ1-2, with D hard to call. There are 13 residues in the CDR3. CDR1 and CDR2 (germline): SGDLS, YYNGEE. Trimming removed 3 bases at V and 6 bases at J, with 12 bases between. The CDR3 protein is CASSDGDLDGYTF. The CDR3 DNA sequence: TGTGCCAGCAGCGATGGGGATTTGGATGGCTACACCTTC.

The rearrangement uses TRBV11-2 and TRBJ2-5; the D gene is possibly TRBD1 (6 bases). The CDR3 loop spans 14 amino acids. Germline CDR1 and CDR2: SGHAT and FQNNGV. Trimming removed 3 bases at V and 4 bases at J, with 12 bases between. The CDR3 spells CASSFARDIETQYF. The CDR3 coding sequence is TGTGCCAGCAGCTTTGCTAGGGACATAGAGACCCAGTACTTC.

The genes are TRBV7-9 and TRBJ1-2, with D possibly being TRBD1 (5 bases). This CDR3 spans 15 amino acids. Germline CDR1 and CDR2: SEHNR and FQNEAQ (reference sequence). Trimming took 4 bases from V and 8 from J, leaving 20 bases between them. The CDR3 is CASSSWDGTDRGYTF. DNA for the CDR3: TGTGCCAGCAGCTCTTGGGACGGTACGGATCGGGGCTACACCTTC.

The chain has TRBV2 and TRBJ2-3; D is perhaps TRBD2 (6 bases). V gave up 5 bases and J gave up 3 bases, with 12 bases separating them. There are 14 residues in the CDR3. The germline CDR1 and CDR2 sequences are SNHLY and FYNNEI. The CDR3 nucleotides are TGTGCCAGCAGTTGGGCGAGCGGGACAGATACGCAGTATTTT. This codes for CASSWASGTDTQYF.

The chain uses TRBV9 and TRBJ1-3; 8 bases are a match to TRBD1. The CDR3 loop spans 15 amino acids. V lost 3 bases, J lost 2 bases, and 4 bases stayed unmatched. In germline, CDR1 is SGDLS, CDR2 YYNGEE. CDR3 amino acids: CASSGGQVPGNTIYF. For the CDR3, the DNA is TGTGCCAGCAGCGGGGGACAGGTCCCTGGAAACACCATATATTTT.

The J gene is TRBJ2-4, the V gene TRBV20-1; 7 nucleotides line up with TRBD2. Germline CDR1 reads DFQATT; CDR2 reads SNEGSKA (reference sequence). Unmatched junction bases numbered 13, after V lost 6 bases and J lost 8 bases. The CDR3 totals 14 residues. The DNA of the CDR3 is TGCAGTGCAAGGTTGACTAGCAGTGTCTACATTCAGTACTTC. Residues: CSARLTSSVYIQYF.

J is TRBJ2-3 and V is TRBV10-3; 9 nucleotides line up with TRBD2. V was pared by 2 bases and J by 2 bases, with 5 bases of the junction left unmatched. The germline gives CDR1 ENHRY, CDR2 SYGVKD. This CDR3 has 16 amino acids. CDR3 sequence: CAISERREGFTDTQYF. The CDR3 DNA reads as TGTGCCATCAGTGAGAGGCGGGAGGGATTCACAGATACGCAGTATTTT.

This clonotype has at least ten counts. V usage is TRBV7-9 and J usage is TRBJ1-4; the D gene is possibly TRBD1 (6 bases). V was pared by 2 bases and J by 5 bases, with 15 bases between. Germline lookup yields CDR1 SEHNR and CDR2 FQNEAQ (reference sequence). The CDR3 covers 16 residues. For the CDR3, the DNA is TGTGCCAGCAGCTTATTACGGACAGCGGTAAATGAAAAACTGTTTTTT. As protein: CASSLLRTAVNEKLFF.

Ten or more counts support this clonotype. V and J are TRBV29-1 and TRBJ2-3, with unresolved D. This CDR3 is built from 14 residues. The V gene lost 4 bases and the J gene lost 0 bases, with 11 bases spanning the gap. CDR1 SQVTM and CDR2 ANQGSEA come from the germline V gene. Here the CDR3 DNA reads TGCAGCGTTGCGGACGGAAAGAGCACAGATACGCAGTATTTT. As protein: CSVADGKSTDTQYF.

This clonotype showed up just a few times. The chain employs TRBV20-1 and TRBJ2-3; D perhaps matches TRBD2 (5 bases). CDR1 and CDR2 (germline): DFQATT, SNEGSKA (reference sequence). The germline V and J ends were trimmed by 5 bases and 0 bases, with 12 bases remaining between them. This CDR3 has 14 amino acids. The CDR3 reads CSALISVSTDTQYF. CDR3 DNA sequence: TGCAGTGCTCTCATTAGCGTCAGCACAGATACGCAGTATTTT.

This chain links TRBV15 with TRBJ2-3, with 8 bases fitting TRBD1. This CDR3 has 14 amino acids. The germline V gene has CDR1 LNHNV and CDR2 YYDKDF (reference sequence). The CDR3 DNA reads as TGTTCAACCAGCAGTACAGGGGGTTCAGATACGCAGTATTTT. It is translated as CSTSSTGGSDTQYF.

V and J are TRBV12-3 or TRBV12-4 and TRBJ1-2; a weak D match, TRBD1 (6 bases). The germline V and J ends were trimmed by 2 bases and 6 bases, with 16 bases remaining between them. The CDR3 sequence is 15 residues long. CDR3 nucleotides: TGTGCCAGCAGTTTATCGGGGCAGGGGATCGATGGCTACACCTTC. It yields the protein CASSLSGQGIDGYTF.

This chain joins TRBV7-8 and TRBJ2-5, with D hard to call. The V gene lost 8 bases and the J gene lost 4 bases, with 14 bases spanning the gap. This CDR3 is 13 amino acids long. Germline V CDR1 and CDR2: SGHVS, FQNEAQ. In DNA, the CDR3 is TGTGCCAGCCGAGTGGCCTTGGGAGAGACCCAGTACTTC. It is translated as CASRVALGETQYF.